This TCR beta chain was profiled in a study of blood T cell repertoires in COVID-19. Study-wide context: Acute and convalescent COVID-19 specimens originated in the United States, Italy and Spain. T cells, B-cell-depleted T cells, or PBMCs provided the cDNA or gDNA that served as material.

Some clones are missing from TCRdb's copy, which holds only in-frame ones; the method was immunoSEQ multiplex PCR. The sample holds 80,000 to 90,000 clones, 70% to 90% seen once. About this clone: The same CDR3 arises from other DNA sequences in this sample as well.

This CDR3 spans 12 amino acids. The germline V gene has CDR1 KGHSH and CDR2 LQKENI. V lost 6 bases and J lost 8; bases outside the gene matches: 6. It was during active infection that Seattle patients were enrolled and then longitudinally followed. Sequencing was carried out using peripheral blood. The TCR originated in a woman older than 75 with COVID-19, enrolled during active disease. V gene TRBV18 combines with J gene TRBJ1-2, with 7 bases that match TRBD1. CDR3 DNA: TGTGCCAGCTCCCCCGACAGGGACGGCTACACCTTC. Amino acid sequence: CASSPDRDGYTF.